The clone carrying this T cell receptor beta chain was recorded once. Its target is unknown. This CDR3 region has 13 residues. V dropped 4 bases and J dropped 9; count of bases not matched to a gene: 9. Looked up from germline, CDR1 is GTSNPN and CDR2 is SVGIG (reference sequence). The sample belongs to a study of a mutant IDH1 vaccine in newly diagnosed glioma. At the level of the study: The treated group averaged approximately 38 years old and was about 60% male, 37.5% female. Receipt of radiotherapy, temozolomide, or both preceded the study, and most received both. Study findings and constraints: Pseudoprogression seemed unrelated to changes in top peripheral T cell clonotypes.

The data were produced by immunoSEQ multiplex PCR, yet TCRdb's version contains in-frame clones alone and is incomplete. The repertoire holds 90,000 to 95,000 clones, with roughly 85% as singletons. As to time point: baseline, week 1 (first vaccination visit). Treatment of the sample: pre-vaccination baseline after standard-of-care therapy. Astrocytomas that were new, WHO grade 3 or 4, IDH1-mutant and ATRX-lost were present in the donors. The material sequenced was PBMCs, taken from a glioma patient treated with radiotherapy, temozolomide or both. This chain uses TRBV30 with TRBJ2-1, with 7 nucleotides matching TRBD2. This sequence was found in a woman aged 50 to 65 with glioma. The CDR3 is CAWKGEGRGEQFF. The DNA of the CDR3 is TGTGCCTGGAAAGGGGAGGGACGGGGTGAGCAGTTCTTC.